The rows below give T cell receptor beta chains drawn from one sample of a study of identical twins. One entry per CDR3 protein results from TCRdb running MiXCR on the 5' RACE reads. The table includes fewer than 550,000 distinct CDR3 sequences, approximately 16% detected once. The sample was also reused in another study, on yellow fever vaccine responses in identical twins.

The source material was CD4+ T cells sorted from blood. The receptor set was obtained from a woman younger than 30 in good health. Each CDR3 is given with its conserved first and last residue. The D gene is left open where the match is weak. Clone size appears in some rows only: once, few, many, or a class for an expanded clone.

v_call	j_call	clone_size	d_call	cdr3_nt	cdr3_aa
TRBV7-9	TRBJ2-7	NA	TRBD2	TGTGCCAGCGGCCTAGCGGGGGCCTACGAGCAGTACTTC	CASGLAGAYEQYF
TRBV29-1	TRBJ2-1	many	TRBD2	TGCAGCGTTACCGGGACTAGCGGGAATAATGAGCAGTTCTTC	CSVTGTSGNNEQFF
TRBV20-1	TRBJ2-1	NA	NA	TGCAGTGCCCCAACCCCTAGCGCGAGCCGTGAGCAGTTCTTC	CSAPTPSASREQFF
TRBV28	TRBJ2-2	NA	NA	TGTGCCAGCAGCCAAACTTGGGAGTTCCACGGGGAGCTGTTTTTT	CASSQTWEFHGELFF
TRBV10-3	TRBJ2-7	NA	TRBD1	TGTGCCATCAGTGTTGACAGGGGACGATACGAGCAGTACTTC	CAISVDRGRYEQYF
TRBV20-1	TRBJ2-3	NA	NA	TGCAGTGCCATCCCGGTGGGGCTCCCTGCACCAGATACGCAGTATTTT	CSAIPVGLPAPDTQYF
TRBV18	TRBJ2-3	NA	TRBD2	TGTGCCAGCTCACCAACCTACGGGGGGGCTTACGATACGCAGTATTTT	CASSPTYGGAYDTQYF
TRBV28	TRBJ1-1	NA	NA	TGTGCCAGCAGTCAACCAGGGTTTGAAGCTTTCTTT	CASSQPGFEAFF
TRBV5-5	TRBJ2-5	few	TRBD1	TGTGCCAGCAGCATGACAGGGTTGGTGGAGACCCAGTACTTC	CASSMTGLVETQYF
TRBV15	TRBJ2-5	few	TRBD2	TGTGCCACCAGCAGAGACCCAAAGAGCGGGAAAGAGACCCAGTACTTC	CATSRDPKSGKETQYF
TRBV7-6	TRBJ2-7	few	TRBD1	TGTGCCAGCAGCTTCCCCCCGACAGGGACATACGAGCAGTACTTC	CASSFPPTGTYEQYF
TRBV11-2	TRBJ2-7	once	NA	TGTGCCAGCCCCATTAGAGGGGGGAGTAGGGGCGAGCAGTACTTC	CASPIRGGSRGEQYF
TRBV12-3/TRBV12-4	TRBJ1-3	NA	NA	TGTGCCAGCAGGCTCCAGAGCTCTGGAAACACCATATATTTT	CASRLQSSGNTIYF
TRBV29-1	TRBJ1-1	NA	NA	TGCAGCGTTGTCAGACACATGAACACTGAAGCTTTCTTT	CSVVRHMNTEAFF
TRBV29-1	TRBJ1-1	NA	TRBD1	TGCAGCGTGGGACAGGGAGTTAGCACTGAAGCTTTCTTT	CSVGQGVSTEAFF
TRBV4-1	TRBJ1-1	few	TRBD1	TGCGCCAGCAGCCGCCCCCGGACAGGGATAAACACTGAAGCTTTCTTT	CASSRPRTGINTEAFF
TRBV6-1	TRBJ2-2	NA	NA	TGTGCCAGCATTGAACAGACGAACACCGGGGAGCTGTTTTTT	CASIEQTNTGELFF
TRBV18	TRBJ2-2	few	TRBD1	TGTGCCAGCTCACCAAGTTCGGACAGGGGGCGTACCGGGGAGCTGTTTTTT	CASSPSSDRGRTGELFF
TRBV19	TRBJ2-7	once	TRBD1	TGTGCCAGTAGTACAAGGGACAGTAGCTCCTACGAGCAGTACTTC	CASSTRDSSSYEQYF
TRBV6-1	TRBJ2-4	few	NA	TGTGCCAGCAGTGCCGCCACTAGCATAATAAAAAACATTCAGTACTTC	CASSAATSIIKNIQYF